This T cell receptor (beta chain) is drawn from a study of cytomegalovirus exposure and HLA in healthy donors. Background on the study: HLA-typed donors were the source of around 77 million unique TCRs held in an early data release. Study-wide results and caveats: Immune exposure information available was restricted to CMV serostatus. Compared with the approximately 680-donor mean, an Asian-associated ancestry cluster reportedly had fewer N-insertions, according to a later analysis.

The PCR ran on 60 Vbeta and 13 Jbeta primers. TCRdb keeps only in-frame clones here, not all; method: immunoSEQ multiplex PCR. The sample holds 150,000 to 200,000 clones; around 76% are singletons and the top ten take 7% to 7.5%. In germline, CDR1 is SQVTM, CDR2 ANQGSEA. With V trimmed by 4 bases and J by 8 bases, 3 bases remained unmatched. The CDR3 has 12 residues. This clone was detected a few times. Its antigen remains unknown. The TCR sequence derives from a man aged 35-49 years in good health and CMV-seropositive. V usage is TRBV29-1 and J usage is TRBJ2-4; 9 nucleotides agree with TRBD2. Sample: PBMCs. Here the CDR3 reads CSVGGGAYIQYF. The CDR3 DNA reads as TGCAGCGTTGGCGGGGGGGCGTACATTCAGTACTTC.